This is a list of T cell receptor beta chains from one sample in a study of radiation and T cells in renal cell carcinoma. Profiling relied on immunoSEQ multiplex PCR, and the TCRdb table lists in-frame clones only, not all of them. This sample has 150,000 or so clones, with about 87% found just once. The source material was blood, sampled from a patient whose treatment included radiotherapy and nephrectomy. The origin of the receptors is a woman in her sixties or seventies with renal cell carcinoma. CDR3s include the opening cysteine and the closing phenylalanine or tryptophan. The D gene is left open where the match is weak. Size tells how often a clone was seen (once, few, many) or the class of an expanded clone, and some rows leave it out.

clone_size	v_call	d_call	j_call	cdr3_nt	cdr3_aa
once	TRBV6-6	TRBD1	TRBJ1-4	TGTGCCAGCAGTTACTCAGGGGGCGAAAAACTGTTTTTT	CASSYSGGEKLFF
.	TRBV28	.	TRBJ1-4	TGTGCCAGCAGTTTATGGGGAAAGGAAGTGACTAATGAAAAACTGTTTTTT	CASSLWGKEVTNEKLFF
.	TRBV19	.	TRBJ1-5	TGTGCCAGTAGTAAGGGGGTCGGCAATCAGCCCCAGCATTTT	CASSKGVGNQPQHF
once	TRBV6-1	.	TRBJ1-2	TGTGCCAGCAGTGAAGAGGGGACCCCAGCCTATGGCTACACCTTC	CASSEEGTPAYGYTF
.	TRBV6-6	TRBD1	TRBJ2-7	TGTGCCAGCAGCCGGACAGGGGGGGGCGAGCAGTACTTC	CASSRTGGGEQYF
.	TRBV7-2	.	TRBJ2-3	TGTGCCAGCAGCAATTGGCGGACCTCGAAATCAGATACGCAGTATTTT	CASSNWRTSKSDTQYF
.	TRBV11-2	TRBD1	TRBJ1-2	TGTGCCAGCAGCTTAGACTCAGGGGGGTATGGCTACACCTTC	CASSLDSGGYGYTF
.	TRBV7-3	TRBD2	TRBJ2-1	TGTGCCAGCAGCCCCCGCGGGACTAGCGGTTACAATGAGCAGTTCTTC	CASSPRGTSGYNEQFF
.	TRBV19	.	TRBJ2-1	TGTGCCAGTAGTATAAGGTGGGATGAGCAGTTCTTC	CASSIRWDEQFF
.	TRBV9	.	TRBJ2-3	TGTGCCAGCAGCTCCCACTGGAGGGGGGGGAGCACAGATACGCAGTATTTT	CASSSHWRGGSTDTQYF
.	TRBV18	.	TRBJ1-1	TGTGCCAGCTCCCTCCTCAACACTGAAGCTTTCTTT	CASSLLNTEAFF
.	TRBV5-1	TRBD1	TRBJ1-1	TGCGCCAGCAGCGGAACGACAGGGGACACTGAAGCTTTCTTT	CASSGTTGDTEAFF
.	TRBV19	.	TRBJ2-1	TGTGCCAGTAGTATTAGTTCCCCGCTAGACAATGAGCAGTTCTTC	CASSISSPLDNEQFF
.	TRBV29-1	.	TRBJ2-3	TGCAGCGTTGTAAGGACCACAGATACGCAGTATTTT	CSVVRTTDTQYF
.	TRBV5-1	TRBD1	TRBJ1-1	TGCGCCAGCAGCCACGGACAGGTAGTGGGCAGCACTGAAGCTTTCTTT	CASSHGQVVGSTEAFF
.	TRBV7-2	.	TRBJ2-2	TGTGCCAGCAGCTTTAGGGTCACCGGGGAGCTGTTTTTT	CASSFRVTGELFF
.	TRBV27	.	TRBJ2-3	TGTGCCAGCAGTTTACGAGACACTCCAGGTCGCACAGATACGCAGTATTTT	CASSLRDTPGRTDTQYF
.	TRBV6-4	TRBD1	TRBJ2-3	TGTGCCAGCAGTGACCCCGCCGGGACAGGGTCAGATACGCAGTATTTT	CASSDPAGTGSDTQYF
.	TRBV30	.	TRBJ2-2	TGTGCCTGGAGCCGCCACCCCGACTTCTACACCGGGGAGCTGTTTTTT	CAWSRHPDFYTGELFF
.	TRBV5-4	.	TRBJ2-3	TGTGCCAGCAGCTTGGGAGGGTCTAGCACAGATACGCAGTATTTT	CASSLGGSSTDTQYF
.	TRBV2	.	TRBJ2-7	TGTGCCAGCAGATTAAGGGGGGCCTACGAGCAGTACTTC	CASRLRGAYEQYF
.	TRBV19	.	TRBJ2-1	TGTGCCAGTAGTTCCCGTTATGGGACGTATGAGCAGTTCTTC	CASSSRYGTYEQFF
.	TRBV19	.	TRBJ1-2	TGTGCCAGTAGTACCCCAGGACAAAACTATGGCTACACCTTC	CASSTPGQNYGYTF
.	TRBV29-1	TRBD2	TRBJ2-3	TGCAGCGTGGCCGGGACTAGCGGGTCCACAGATACGCAGTATTTT	CSVAGTSGSTDTQYF
.	TRBV10-3	TRBD2	TRBJ2-7	TGTGCCATCAGCTCCCCGACTAGCGGGGTTTACGAGCAGTACTTC	CAISSPTSGVYEQYF
.	TRBV28	.	TRBJ1-2	TGTGCCACCCCGGACGGAACCAACTATGGCTACACCTTC	CATPDGTNYGYTF
.	TRBV29-1	TRBD1	TRBJ2-7	TGCAGCGTTGAAGGCGGGACAGGCGCCTACGAGCAGTACTTC	CSVEGGTGAYEQYF